These 29 T cell receptor beta chains came from one sample sequenced in a study of Ad26.COV2.S vaccination and SARS-CoV-2 variants. Treatment given: 15 to 20 received Ad26.COV2.S at low or high dose, single or two shots; a few received placebo; per-sample allocation not given. Specimens were obtained on day 63 following the first vaccine or placebo injection. Sequencing was performed with immunoSEQ multiplex PCR; in TCRdb, only in-frame clones are kept and a portion is missing. The sample includes 400,000 to 500,000 clones, around 89% of them seen just once. Sequencing used peripheral blood, obtained in a trial of Ad26.COV2.S vaccine versus placebo. All receptors derive from a person aged 18 to 59 who received the Ad26.COV2.S COVID-19 vaccine or a placebo.

CDR3 amino acids: CASSQGGRPDYGYTF. The DNA of the CDR3 is TGTGCCAGCAGTCAGGGGGGCCGTCCGGACTATGGCTACACCTTC. This chain links TRBV3-1 (or the pseudogene TRBV3-2) with TRBJ1-2; 7 bases align to TRBD1. V shed 6 bases, J shed 3 bases, and the junction held 10 bases outside the gene matches. Germline V gene lookup returns CDR1 LGHDT and CDR2 YNNKEL (reference sequence). The length of the CDR3 is 15 residues.

The chain uses TRBV7-3 and TRBJ1-2; possible D gene TRBD1, 6 bases. The V end lost 5 bases, the J end lost 7 bases, and 14 bases lay between the germline ends. Germline loops: CDR1 SGHTA, CDR2 FQGTGA. The CDR3 covers 13 residues. The CDR3 here is CASSRDNEGGYTF. CDR3 DNA: TGTGCCAGCAGCCGGGACAATGAGGGTGGCTACACCTTC.

The V and J genes are TRBV2 and TRBJ2-1; TRBD1 might be the D (6 bases). The CDR3 sequence is 15 residues long. Germline V gene data show CDR1 as SNHLY and CDR2 as FYNNEI. Deletions cut 6 bases from V and 2 bases from J, with 14 bases between. CDR3 sequence reads: CASRDLDRTYNEQFF. DNA of the CDR3: TGTGCCAGCAGAGATCTTGACAGGACCTACAATGAGCAGTTCTTC.

The chain carries TRBV15 and TRBJ1-6, with a tentative D call TRBD1 (6 bases). The CDR3 is 15 residues long. The V end lost 1 base, the J end lost 7 bases, and 11 bases lay between the germline ends. Germline CDR1 is LNHNV and CDR2 is YYDKDF (reference sequence). The CDR3 coding sequence is TGTGCCACCAGCAGAGTCCGGACAGCCAATTCACCCCTCCACTTT. This sequence encodes CATSRVRTANSPLHF.

V usage is TRBV7-2 and J usage is TRBJ1-2, with 11 bases identical to TRBD1. This CDR3 has 13 amino acids. CDR1 and CDR2 from the germline V gene are SGHTA and FQGNSA. V shed 4 bases, J shed 8 bases, and the junction held 3 bases outside the gene matches. The CDR3 sequence is CASSWTGGLGYTF. CDR3 DNA: TGTGCCAGCAGCTGGACAGGGGGCCTCGGCTACACCTTC.

The chain joins TRBV12-3 or TRBV12-4 to TRBJ1-2, with unresolved D. The V and J ends lost 5 bases and 7 bases respectively, with 11 bases between them. The CDR3 extends over 12 amino acids. The CDR3 here is CASSRVGFGYTF. Written as DNA, the CDR3 is TGTGCCAGCAGTAGAGTGGGGTTTGGCTACACCTTC.

In its sample, this clone was seen a few times. V gene TRBV7-2 combines with J gene TRBJ1-1; D unclear. The CDR3 sequence is 15 residues long. V was clipped by 0 bases and J by 4 bases, with 12 bases between them. Germline CDR1 reads SGHTA; CDR2 reads FQGNSA. CDR3 DNA sequence: TGTGCCAGCAGCTTAGCGCTGAGTCACAGCACTGAAGCTTTCTTT. The encoded protein is CASSLALSHSTEAFF. Supplemented by reference TRBV7-2 and TRBJ1-1, the full variable domain reads GAGVSQSPSNKVTEKGKDVELRCDPISGHTALYWYRQSLGQGLEFLIYFQGNSAPDKSGLPSDRFSAERTGGSVSTLTIQRTQQEDSAVYLCASSLALSHSTEAFFGQGTRLTVV.

The chain is built from TRBV9 and TRBJ2-3; a weak D match, TRBD2 (6 bases). This CDR3 contains 16 residues. The V gene lost 0 bases and the J gene lost 0 bases, with 11 bases spanning the gap. CDR1 is SGDLS and CDR2 is YYNGEE in the germline V gene. The CDR3 spells CASSVGASGSTDTQYF. The CDR3 DNA reads TGTGCCAGCAGCGTAGGGGCCAGCGGGAGCACAGATACGCAGTATTTT.

The CDR3 DNA follows: TGTGCCAGCACCGGGACAGGGATCATTCACGAGCAGTACTTC. Protein: CASTGTGIIHEQYF. The chain joins TRBV2 to TRBJ2-7, with 9 nucleotides matching TRBD1. This CDR3 has 14 residues. Germline V gene lookup returns CDR1 SNHLY and CDR2 FYNNEI. The junction had 9 bases not matched to a gene; V was cut back by 7 bases and J by 5 bases.

This clone appeared a single time. The V and J genes are TRBV5-1 and TRBJ2-7; D call uncertain. The CDR3 spans 16 residues. Trimming took off 0 bases at V and 3 bases at J, with 16 bases between the two ends. Germline CDR1 reads SGHRS; CDR2 reads YFSETQ. The CDR3 DNA is TGCGCCAGCAGCTTGGCCTATCCCATGGGCGTCTACGAGCAGTACTTC. It specifies CASSLAYPMGVYEQYF. The whole variable domain, remainder taken from reference TRBV5-1 and TRBJ2-7, is KAGVTQTPRYLIKTRGQQVTLSCSPISGHRSVSWYQQTPGQGLQFLFEYFSETQRNKGNFPGRFSGRQFSNSRSEMNVSTLELGDSALYLCASSLAYPMGVYEQYFGPGTRLTVT.

The CDR3 loop reads CASYQYGQGAGELFF. The CDR3 DNA is TGTGCCAGCTATCAATATGGACAGGGGGCCGGGGAGCTGTTTTTT. This chain uses TRBV6-5 with TRBJ2-2; 10 nucleotides match TRBD1. This CDR3 spans 15 amino acids. J gave up 6 bases and V 8 bases, and 9 bases lay outside the gene matches. The germline V gene encodes CDR1 MNHEY and CDR2 SVGAGI.

V usage is TRBV20-1 and J usage is TRBJ2-7; 7 bases are a match to TRBD1. The CDR3 runs to 14 residues. V dropped 3 bases and J dropped 2; count of bases not matched to a gene: 7. CDR1 is DFQATT and CDR2 is SNEGSKA in the germline V gene (reference sequence). The CDR3 nucleotides read TGCAGTGCTAGTGAGCAGGGGGATGCCTACGAGCAGTACTTC. The encoded protein is CSASEQGDAYEQYF.

The chain has TRBV29-1 and TRBJ1-1, with TRBD1 identical over 8 bases. Losses at the gene ends were 6 bases for V and 4 bases for J; bases not matched to a gene: 4. Germline CDR1 and CDR2: SQVTM and ANQGSEA. This CDR3 is built from 12 residues. Here the CDR3 reads CSVATGATEAFF. The CDR3 nucleotides are TGCAGCGTCGCGACAGGGGCCACTGAAGCTTTCTTT.

The chain is built from TRBV10-1 and TRBJ2-3; D ambiguous. The CDR3 runs to 13 residues. Looked up from germline, CDR1 is WNHNN and CDR2 is SYGVQD (reference sequence). V dropped 7 bases and J dropped 2 bases, with 10 bases sitting between them. In nucleotides, the CDR3 is TGCGCCAGCAAGGGTAGTTACACAGATACGCAGTATTTT. This codes for CASKGSYTDTQYF.

V is TRBV3-1 (or the pseudogene TRBV3-2) and J is TRBJ2-2; D unresolved. Germline CDR1 and CDR2: LGHDT and YNNKEL (reference sequence). The V gene lost 4 bases and the J gene lost 1 base, with 10 bases spanning the gap. The CDR3 sequence is 15 residues long. CDR3 DNA sequence: TGTGCCAGCAGCCTGGACCTCTGGAACACCGGGGAGCTGTTTTTT. It codes for CASSLDLWNTGELFF.

V gene TRBV19 combines with J gene TRBJ1-1; a possible D gene is TRBD1 (5 bases). V was cut by 5 bases and J by 4 bases, with 14 bases left in between. The germline V gene has CDR1 LNHDA and CDR2 SQIVND (reference sequence). The CDR3 has 14 amino acids. DNA of the CDR3: TGTGCCAGTAGTCCTCGAGGGGAAGGCACTGAAGCTTTCTTT. Its translation: CASSPRGEGTEAFF.

The rearrangement joins TRBV6-1 to TRBJ1-2; possible D gene TRBD1, 5 bases. The CDR3 is 14 residues long. Germline V gene sequence: CDR1 MNHNS, CDR2 SASEGT. V was pared by 0 bases and J by 8 bases, with 13 bases between. CDR3 bases: TGTGCCAGCAGTGAAGCTGGACGGTCAGGGGGCTACACCTTC. Translation gives CASSEAGRSGGYTF.

The V call is TRBV18, the J call TRBJ2-1; D is uncertain. CDR3 length: 12 amino acids. V was cut by 6 bases and J by 9 bases, with 12 bases left in between. Germline loops: CDR1 KGHSH, CDR2 LQKENI. CDR3 sequence reads: CASSPTAPEQFF. The CDR3 nucleotides are TGTGCCAGCTCTCCCACTGCGCCTGAGCAGTTCTTC. Full variable domain (outside the CDR3, taken from reference TRBV18 and TRBJ2-1): NAGVMQNPRHLVRRRGQEARLRCSPMKGHSHVYWYRQLPEEGLKFMVYLQKENIIDESGMPKERFSAEFPKEGPSILRIQQVVRGDSAAYFCASSPTAPEQFFGPGTRLTVL.

The rearrangement uses TRBV16 and TRBJ1-1, with D tentatively TRBD1 (5 bases). Germline V gene lookup returns CDR1 KGHSY and CDR2 FQNENV. Trimming took 0 bases from V and 7 from J, leaving 6 bases between them. The CDR3 loop spans 12 amino acids. The CDR3 is CASSQSGHEAFF. In DNA, the CDR3 is TGTGCCAGCAGCCAATCAGGACATGAAGCTTTCTTT.

This chain joins TRBV9 and TRBJ2-3; D unresolved. Germline V CDR1 and CDR2: SGDLS, YYNGEE. Trimming took off 0 bases at V and 0 bases at J, with 11 bases between the two ends. CDR3 length equals 16 residues. The chain's CDR3 is CASSVAVGLSTDTQYF. In DNA form, the CDR3 reads TGTGCCAGCAGCGTAGCGGTGGGTTTGAGCACAGATACGCAGTATTTT.

V usage is TRBV18 and J usage is TRBJ2-2, with 11 bases matching TRBD2. This CDR3 has 16 amino acids. The germline CDR1 and CDR2 sequences are KGHSH and LQKENI. Germline trimming cut 4 bases from V and 2 bases from J; bases unmatched to any gene: 3. CDR3 bases: TGTGCCAGCTCACAGGGACTAGCGGCTAACACCGGGGAGCTGTTTTTT. This encodes CASSQGLAANTGELFF.

The CDR3 region is CASSQDLGLTDTQYF. The CDR3 DNA reads TGTGCCAGCAGCCAAGACCTGGGGCTGACAGATACGCAGTATTTT. The chain links TRBV3-1 (or the pseudogene TRBV3-2) to TRBJ2-3, with a tentative D call TRBD1 (5 bases). CDR3 size: 15 residues. Trimming left V 0 bases short and J 3 bases short, with 10 bases between. Germline V CDR1 and CDR2: LGHDT, YNNKEL (reference sequence).

The chain joins TRBV5-8 to TRBJ2-7; no clear D gene. The CDR3 has 11 residues. Deletions cut 3 bases from V and 6 bases from J, with 7 bases between. CDR1 and CDR2 from the germline V gene are SGHTS and YDEGEE. CDR3 nucleotides: TGTGCCAGCAGCTGGGGATCCGAGCAGTACTTC. Residues: CASSWGSEQYF.

The gene calls are TRBV4-1 and TRBJ1-1; possibly TRBD1 for D (5 bases). Between the trimmed V and J ends, which lost 4 bases and 0 bases, there was a span of 9 bases. Germline lookup yields CDR1 MGHRA and CDR2 YSYEKL. The CDR3 has 14 amino acids. CDR3 DNA: TGCGCCAGCAGCCCCATAGGGGTGAACACTGAAGCTTTCTTT. This gives the protein CASSPIGVNTEAFF.

The chain joins TRBV30 to TRBJ1-1; TRBD1 might be the D (5 bases). V dropped 4 bases and J dropped 7 bases, with 19 bases sitting between them. The CDR3 runs 14 residues. CDR1 GTSNPN and CDR2 SVGIG come from the germline V gene (reference sequence). CDR3 bases: TGTGCCTGGACCCCCGGCACGGGGACGATTGAAGCTTTCTTT. Its protein product is CAWTPGTGTIEAFF.

V and J are TRBV19 and TRBJ2-7; D could derive from TRBD1 or TRBD2 (5 bases each). The CDR3 loop spans 13 amino acids. Germline lookup yields CDR1 LNHDA and CDR2 SQIVND (reference sequence). V lost 5 bases and J 3 bases, leaving 11 bases between the germline ends. CDR3 amino acids: CASSSTRGYEQYF. As DNA, the CDR3 is TGTGCCAGTAGTTCCACGAGGGGCTACGAGCAGTACTTC.

CDR3 loop: CAWSHRQGNSYEQYF. CDR3 bases: TGTGCCTGGAGTCATCGACAGGGAAACTCCTACGAGCAGTACTTC. This chain links TRBV30 with TRBJ2-7; 7 nucleotides match TRBD1. Germline CDR1 reads GTSNPN; CDR2 reads SVGIG (reference sequence). The junction had 7 bases not matched to a gene; V was cut back by 2 bases and J by 0 bases. This CDR3 comprises 15 residues.

The chain uses TRBV13 and TRBJ2-5; D ambiguous. The V gene's germline CDR1 is PRHDT and CDR2 FYEKMQ (reference sequence). The V gene lost 3 bases and the J gene lost 0 bases, with 8 bases spanning the gap. The CDR3 spans 14 residues. The CDR3, as DNA: TGTGCCAGCAGCTTGGCTAGGTACCAAGAGACCCAGTACTTC. Translating it yields CASSLARYQETQYF.

The chain is built from TRBV3-1 (or the pseudogene TRBV3-2) and TRBJ1-4; 8 positions match TRBD1. V shed 3 bases, J shed 4 bases, and the junction held 1 base outside the gene matches. CDR3 length equals 14 residues. The germline V gene has CDR1 LGHDT and CDR2 YNNKEL (reference sequence). In DNA, the CDR3 is TGTGCCAGCAGCCATGACAGGGGTAATGAAAAACTGTTTTTT. This gives the protein CASSHDRGNEKLFF.